These 20 T cell receptor beta chains came from one sample sequenced in a study of molecular identifiers for immune sequencing clone quantification. TCRdb ran MiXCR on the PCR reads and lists one entry per CDR3 protein. The table shows about 510,000 distinct CDR3 sequences, with about 25% occurring only once. The specimen was naive CD8+ T cells from blood, with Jurkat cell RNA spiked in. Subset indicated: FACS-sorted CD8+CD4-CCR7+CD45RA+ naive T cells. The receptor source for this set is a human donor in good health. Some libraries in this study had Jurkat cell RNA spiked in.

Turning to this clonotype: One junction end disagrees with the germline gene, perhaps due to a read error. V and J are TRBV20-1 and TRBJ2-7, with D perhaps matching TRBD1 (5 bases). Germline CDR1 DFQATT, CDR2 SNEGSKA (reference sequence). CDR3 size: 13 residues. Here the CDR3 reads CGARDSGSYEQYF. The CDR3 DNA reads TGCGGTGCTAGAGATTCAGGGTCCTACGAGCAGTACTTC.

At least ten counts were recorded for this clonotype. This chain joins TRBV25-1 and TRBJ2-7; TRBD1 is a possible D gene (5 bases). Germline lookup yields CDR1 MGHDK and CDR2 SYGVNS. The CDR3 covers 13 residues. The V gene lost 9 bases and the J gene lost 0 bases, with 12 bases spanning the gap. The CDR3 DNA is TGTGCCAGTGCCCCGGACACCTCCTACGAGCAGTACTTC. This gives the protein CASAPDTSYEQYF.

This chain connects TRBV6-5 to TRBJ2-3; D ambiguous. The ends were cut back, 4 bases at V and 0 bases at J, with 11 bases in the middle. CDR3 length: 15 residues. Germline CDR1 is MNHEY and CDR2 is SVGAGI. The CDR3 bases are TGTGCCAGCAGTTTTCAGAGCTCTAGCACAGATACGCAGTATTTT. This gives the protein CASSFQSSSTDTQYF.

This clonotype came up a few times. The J gene is TRBJ2-3, the V gene TRBV20-1, with 8 bases matching TRBD2. The CDR3 extends over 16 amino acids. The germline gives CDR1 DFQATT, CDR2 SNEGSKA (reference sequence). V trimming: 0 bases; J trimming: 0 bases; junction bases outside the gene matches: 5. The CDR3 spells CSARDFTSGSTDTQYF. For the CDR3, the DNA is TGCAGTGCTAGAGATTTCACTAGCGGTAGCACAGATACGCAGTATTTT.

About this clonotype itself: This clone may be a read error of a much larger clone one base away. The chain links TRBV5-6 to TRBJ2-5; 15 bases map to TRBD2. CDR1 is SGHDT and CDR2 is YYEEEE in the germline V gene. The CDR3 covers 17 residues. The CDR3 reads CAGSFGLAGGPQETQYF. The CDR3 region has the DNA TGTGCCGGCAGCTTTGGACTAGCGGGAGGGCCCCAAGAGACCCAGTACTTC. The full variable domain, with the rest looked up from reference TRBV5-6 and TRBJ2-5, is DAGVTQSPTHLIKTRGQQVTLRCSPKSGHDTVSWYQQALGQGPQFIFQYYEEEERQRGNFPDRFSGHQFPNYSSELNVNALLLGDSALYLCAGSFGLAGGPQETQYFGPGTRLLVL.

Of note for this clonotype: Its ends do not fully match the called genes, so a read error is possible. This rearrangement joins TRBV6-5 to TRBJ2-1; D is ambiguous. CDR1 is MNHEY and CDR2 is SVGAGI in the germline V gene. This CDR3 is built from 14 residues. The CDR3 coding sequence is TGTGCCAGCAGTTACTGGGCCCCCTACGATGAGCAGTTCTTC. This gives the protein CASSYWAPYDEQFF.

This clonotype appeared many times. The rearrangement uses TRBV6-5 and TRBJ1-1; D call uncertain. Deletions cut 2 bases from V and 9 bases from J, with 16 bases between. There are 14 residues in the CDR3. Germline CDR1 and CDR2: MNHEY and SVGAGI. The CDR3 DNA sequence: TGTGCCAGCAGTTACGGCATTGGAGACGGCCAAGCTTTCTTT. Translated, it gives CASSYGIGDGQAFF.

This rearrangement joins TRBV19 to TRBJ1-1; D remains ambiguous. The CDR3 runs to 14 residues. CDR1 and CDR2 (germline): LNHDA, SQIVND (reference sequence). Trimming cost V 7 bases and J 2 bases, with 14 bases left between them. This CDR3 reads CASKPPISNTEAFF. CDR3 coding DNA: TGTGCCAGTAAGCCGCCTATCTCAAACACTGAAGCTTTCTTT.

The table lists this clonotype with a few counts. The genes are TRBV27 and TRBJ2-1; 10 bases fit TRBD2. V lost 7 bases, J lost 8 bases, and 11 bases stayed unmatched. The CDR3 consists of 15 residues. The germline V gene has CDR1 MNHEY and CDR2 SMNVEV (reference sequence). CDR3 sequence reads: CASTLAGGQSDEQFF. CDR3 sequence (DNA): TGTGCCAGCACCTTAGCGGGGGGCCAAAGCGATGAGCAGTTCTTC.

The rearrangement joins TRBV19 to TRBJ2-7; tentatively, D is TRBD1 (6 bases). This CDR3 has 14 residues. With 1 base removed from V and 4 bases from J, the gap between germline ends came to 11 bases. The V gene's germline CDR1 is LNHDA and CDR2 SQIVND (reference sequence). CDR3 residues: CASSIGTGQYEQYF. DNA of the CDR3: TGTGCCAGTAGTATAGGAACAGGGCAGTACGAGCAGTACTTC.

The table lists this clonotype with a count of one. This chain links TRBV7-9 with TRBJ2-3; TRBD2 agrees at 7 bases. This CDR3 region has 16 residues. V dropped 4 bases and J dropped 2; count of bases not matched to a gene: 9. CDR1 SEHNR and CDR2 FQNEAQ come from the germline V gene (reference sequence). CDR3 sequence reads: CASSSTSASLTDTQYF. CDR3 bases: TGTGCCAGCAGCTCAACTAGCGCCTCTCTCACAGATACGCAGTATTTT.

This sequence joins TRBV5-5 and TRBJ2-7, with 7 bases matching TRBD2. The CDR3 is 15 residues long. The junction had 9 bases not matched to a gene; V was cut back by 3 bases and J by 3 bases. CDR1 is SGHKS and CDR2 is YYEKEE in the germline V gene (reference sequence). The CDR3 protein is CASSSVPGGYYEQYF. Written as DNA, the CDR3 is TGTGCCAGCAGCTCGGTCCCGGGAGGCTACTACGAGCAGTACTTC. The complete variable domain, with remaining parts taken from reference TRBV5-5 and TRBJ2-7, reads DAGVTQSPTHLIKTRGQQVTLRCSPISGHKSVSWYQQVLGQGPQFIFQYYEKEERGRGNFPDRFSARQFPNYSSELNVNALLLGDSALYLCASSSVPGGYYEQYFGPGTRLTVT.

In its sample, this clonotype was seen many times. CDR3 sequence reads: CASSSTGGAAFF. CDR3 in DNA: TGTGCCAGCAGTTCAACAGGGGGCGCGGCTTTCTTT. This chain links TRBV6-5 with TRBJ1-1, with 9 bases matching TRBD1. This CDR3 spans 12 amino acids. The V gene's germline CDR1 is MNHEY and CDR2 SVGAGI. V trimming: 4 bases; J trimming: 11 bases; junction bases outside the gene matches: 5.

In regard to this clonotype: With a much larger clone just one base away, this may be a read error. V and J are TRBV2 and TRBJ2-3, with D perhaps being TRBD1 or TRBD2 (6 bases each). The CDR3 is made up of 15 amino acids. Looked up from germline, CDR1 is SNHLY and CDR2 is FYNNEI. The germline V and J ends were trimmed by 6 bases and 1 base, with 14 bases remaining between them. The CDR3 coding sequence is TGTGCCAGCAGGAGACTAGGGGGAGGCACAGATACGCAGTATTTT. It encodes CASRRLGGGTDTQYF. The full variable domain, in which reference TRBV2 and TRBJ2-3 provide the parts outside the CDR3, is EPEVTQTPSHQVTQMGQEVILRCVPISNHLYFYWYRQILGQKVEFLVSFYNNEISEKSEIFDDQFSVERPDGSNFTLKIRSTKLEDSAMYFCASRRLGGGTDTQYFGPGTRLTVL.

Worth noting for this clonotype: Possible read error: a much larger clone is one base away. The chain uses TRBV25-1 and TRBJ1-1; D is unresolved. The V gene lost 2 bases and the J gene lost 2 bases, with 12 bases spanning the gap. The germline V gene has CDR1 MGHDK and CDR2 SYGVNS. The CDR3 is 15 residues long. The CDR3, as DNA: TGTGCCAGCAGTGAAGCCCTAGGAGAAAACACTGAAGCTTTCTTT. This encodes CASSEALGENTEAFF.

In its sample, this clonotype was seen a few times. The chain couples TRBV29-1 to TRBJ2-5; 8 bases map to TRBD2. This CDR3 comprises 15 residues. Germline assignment: CDR1 SQVTM and CDR2 ANQGSEA. This CDR3 is CPLVCVGGAGETQYF. The CDR3, as DNA: TGCCCCCTCGTCTGTGTCGGGGGGGCCGGAGAGACCCAGTACTTC.

As to this clonotype: A much more abundant neighbour one base away suggests this may be a read error. The chain has TRBV6-1 and TRBJ1-5; no reliable D call. Trimming stripped 6 bases from V and 9 bases from J, with 12 bases between. Germline CDR1 MNHNS, CDR2 SASEGT. The CDR3 totals 12 residues. The chain's CDR3 is CASSHITPPQHF. CDR3 sequence (DNA): TGTGCCAGCAGCCACATTACTCCGCCCCAGCATTTT.

The V and J genes are TRBV21-1 and TRBJ2-4; the DNA was not used to check the table's D call, TRBD1. TRBV21-1 is labeled a pseudogene. This CDR3 comprises 16 residues. CDR3: CASNWDRRWTNNIQYF. The CDR3 DNA reads as TGTGCCAGCAACTGGGACCGCCGCTGGACCAACAACATTCAGTACTTC.

This clonotype was counted a few times. V is TRBV14 and J is TRBJ2-7; no reliable D call. CDR3 length equals 16 residues. V gave up 4 bases and J gave up 0 bases, with 16 bases separating them. Germline CDR1 SGHDN, CDR2 FVKESK. CDR3 protein: CASSRGPGLSSYEQYF. CDR3 coding DNA: TGTGCCAGCAGCCGAGGACCGGGCCTTAGCTCCTACGAGCAGTACTTC.

V is TRBV27 and J is TRBJ1-4, with D unclear. The CDR3 extends over 15 amino acids. Trimming left V 6 bases short and J 2 bases short, with 13 bases between. The V gene's germline CDR1 is MNHEY and CDR2 SMNVEV (reference sequence). The CDR3 DNA reads as TGTGCCAGCAGCCCCGAGGCGCTCACTAATGAAAAACTGTTTTTT. Its protein product is CASSPEALTNEKLFF.